Listed below are T cell receptor beta chains from one sample, sequenced in a study of blood T cell repertoires in COVID-19. Repertoires were generated with immunoSEQ multiplex PCR, while TCRdb's copy carries only in-frame clones and drops some. The table lists some 190,000 clones, roughly 80% of them singletons. Sequencing was done on a sample of peripheral blood. The origin of the receptors is a woman between 50 and 59 years old with acute or convalescent COVID-19. Each CDR3 is given without its conserved first and last residue. Fields, in order: J gene, V gene, CDR3 protein.

>TRBJ1-5|TRBV7-7
ASSLRDRGSQPQH
>TRBJ1-2|TRBV19
ASSIGTGDYGYT
>TRBJ1-2|TRBV12-3/TRBV12-4
ASSPRTGGDV
>TRBJ2-7|TRBV28
ASSSVGGGSSYEQY
>TRBJ1-5|TRBV28
ASSFGDRGSNQPQH
>TRBJ2-1|TRBV6-5
ASNTGGNEQF
>TRBJ1-2|TRBV19
ASSPLAGIDYGYT
>TRBJ1-4|TRBV6-5
ASSYAVNEKLF
>TRBJ2-1|TRBV19
ATAVLVLGLTGGGSYNEQF
>TRBJ2-3|TRBV6-6
ASSYHTDTQY
>TRBJ2-6|TRBV2
ASTRLTGANVLT
>TRBJ1-3|TRBV2
AAGERGSGNTIY
>TRBJ1-6|TRBV30
AWSASGSPLH
>TRBJ1-3|TRBV15
ATSRDVTGQGNTIY
>TRBJ1-1|TRBV28
ASRGTGVEAF
>TRBJ1-6|TRBV7-2
ASSVTPGTGINSPLH
>TRBJ1-5|TRBV27
ASMSHSGYPQH
>TRBJ2-4|TRBV19
ASQATSQNIQY
>TRBJ1-1|TRBV10-3
AISDPGQGDTEAF
>TRBJ2-5|TRBV29-1
SVGGGTGTYQETQY
>TRBJ2-6|TRBV7-9
ASSSPGQGAGANVLT
>TRBJ2-2|TRBV19
ASRPGSVNTGELF
>TRBJ2-3|TRBV9
ASSVVSRTSEVDTQY
>TRBJ1-1|TRBV30
ACLGQGVVGAF
>TRBJ1-2|TRBV25-1
ASSEGRYYGYT
>TRBJ2-5|TRBV6-5
ASSETGGGQETQY
>TRBJ1-2|TRBV19
ASSSQTGGNYGYT
>TRBJ1-2|TRBV19
ASSRDSPVYGYT
>TRBJ2-2|TRBV7-8
ASSLGWGQGAAGNTGELF
>TRBJ2-7|TRBV7-2
ASSGRTGTANEQY
>TRBJ1-1|TRBV19
ASSPAGTDGDTEAF
>TRBJ1-1|TRBV11-2
ASSLDRLTEAF
>TRBJ1-2|TRBV19
ASSIVDRGDYGYT
>TRBJ1-6|TRBV14
ASSLFIGQGHSPLH
>TRBJ1-6|TRBV19
ASSPGGRENSPLH
>TRBJ1-5|TRBV19
ASSTATSQPQH
>TRBJ2-7|TRBV28
ASRERLAGFYEQY
>TRBJ2-7|TRBV11-3
ASSPNSQGPTEQY
>TRBJ2-7|TRBV9
ASSVGGRDEQY
>TRBJ2-7|TRBV5-6
ASNSWTGTGEQY
>TRBJ2-7|TRBV19
ASSIDRATFYEQY
>TRBJ2-1|TRBV6-2/TRBV6-3
ASSYQGLAGVNEQF
>TRBJ1-1|TRBV28
ASRRELMSTEAF
>TRBJ2-7|TRBV19
ASSIKQSSYEQY
>TRBJ1-4|TRBV14
ASSRTAATNEKLF
>TRBJ1-1|TRBV7-2
ASSRFYMNTEAF
>TRBJ1-3|TRBV21-1
ASSKVMGGQLHSGNTIY
>TRBJ2-1|TRBV19
ASEGRGTAYNEQF
>TRBJ1-2|TRBV29-1
SVERGEALT
>TRBJ1-5|TRBV25-1
ASSEGGGINQPQH
>TRBJ1-2|TRBV5-4
ASSLVLQGAGYT